This T cell receptor beta chain appears in the sequencing data of a study of T cell responses to AZD1222 COVID-19 vaccine. Germline values: CDR1 GTSNPN, CDR2 SVGIG (reference sequence). This CDR3 is built from 14 residues. With 5 bases clipped from V and 4 bases from J, the junction kept 5 bases outside the gene matches. Study findings and constraints: The peak T cell response came first, and repertoires were sampled only after it. White British people made up most donors, females outnumbered males, and clonal diversity was possibly underestimated.

Method: immunoSEQ multiplex PCR; TCRdb's copy keeps in-frame clones and lacks some. Among 57,000 or so clones, roughly 70% were seen once, and the ten largest hold about 14%. In regard to this clone: Its antigen is unknown.

This rearrangement joins TRBV30 to TRBJ1-6; 7 bases agree with TRBD1. The TCR was taken from an adult in good health. The material sequenced was peripheral blood, taken on day 0 of AZD1222 vaccination. The CDR3 nucleotides are TGTGCCTGGTTACAGGGGTCTTATAATTCACCCCTCCACTTT. Its translation is CAWLQGSYNSPLHF. The complete variable domain, with remaining parts taken from reference TRBV30 and TRBJ1-6, reads SQTIHQWPATLVQPVGSPLSLECTVEGTSNPNLYWYRQAAGRGLQLLFYSVGIGQISSEVPQNLSASRPQDRQFILSSKKLLLSDSGFYLCAWLQGSYNSPLHFGNGTRLTVT.